One and the same sample provided the 27 T cell receptor beta chains below, sequenced in a study of Graves' ophthalmopathy and Graves' hyperthyroidism. Scientists amplified the TCR beta CDR3 regions from RNA transcripts. Second-round multiplex PCR came after first-round RT-PCR with HTBI primers. Using its own MiXCR run on the multiplex PCR reads, TCRdb lists one record per CDR3 protein. This table holds 200,000 to 250,000 distinct CDR3 sequences, around a fifth found once. Sequenced material: peripheral blood. The receptors come from a woman aged 45-59 years with Graves' ophthalmopathy.

This clonotype was detected ten times or more. The J gene is TRBJ1-2, the V gene TRBV6-1, with no clear D. Germline V gives CDR1 MNHNS, CDR2 SASEGT. This CDR3 comprises 13 residues. V was trimmed by 2 bases and J by 3 bases, leaving 7 bases between them. CDR3 region: CASSESTDYGYTF. The DNA of the CDR3 is TGTGCCAGCAGTGAATCGACGGACTATGGCTACACCTTC.

Of note for this clonotype: A much more abundant neighbour one base away suggests this may be a read error. The chain has TRBV5-1 and TRBJ1-1, with 10 bases aligning to TRBD1. The V and J ends lost 7 bases and 4 bases, in that order; junction bases with no gene match: 7. There are 14 residues in the CDR3. Germline CDR1 SGHRS, CDR2 YFSETQ. Here the CDR3 reads CASATGGPVTEAFF. The CDR3 DNA is TGCGCCAGCGCGACAGGGGGCCCCGTCACTGAAGCTTTCTTT. The entire variable domain, with the rest obtained from reference TRBV5-1 and TRBJ1-1, is as follows: KAGVTQTPRYLIKTRGQQVTLSCSPISGHRSVSWYQQTPGQGLQFLFEYFSETQRNKGNFPGRFSGRQFSNSRSEMNVSTLELGDSALYLCASATGGPVTEAFFGQGTRLTVV.

This clonotype was observed a few times. The V call is TRBV7-2, the J call TRBJ2-7; D might be TRBD2 (5 bases). The V gene's germline CDR1 is SGHTA and CDR2 FQGNSA. This CDR3 is built from 15 residues. V was shortened by 7 bases and J by 1 base, with 17 bases between the two germline ends. In DNA, the CDR3 is TGTGCCAGCAACTTCGGACTCGCAAGGTCCTACGAGCAGTACTTC. The encoded protein is CASNFGLARSYEQYF.

The chain uses TRBV20-1 and TRBJ1-3; D ambiguous. Trimming stripped 1 base from V and 0 bases from J, with 7 bases between. The germline V gene encodes CDR1 DFQATT and CDR2 SNEGSKA (reference sequence). The CDR3 length is 14 residues. CDR3: CSARAGFSGNTIYF. CDR3 nucleotides: TGCAGTGCTAGAGCAGGCTTCTCTGGAAACACCATATATTTT.

This clonotype was detected ten times or more. The chain links TRBV6-1 to TRBJ2-7; a weak D match, TRBD2 (6 bases). CDR1 is MNHNS, CDR2 SASEGT, per germline. The CDR3 covers 13 residues. With 11 bases removed from V and 6 bases from J, the gap between germline ends came to 20 bases. In DNA form, the CDR3 reads TGTGCCTGCCGACTAGTTGTAGGTGGCGAGCAGTACTTC. Amino acids: CACRLVVGGEQYF.

This clonotype was seen repeatedly, ten times or more. V and J are TRBV7-2 and TRBJ2-7, with D possibly matching TRBD1 (5 bases). V was trimmed by 6 bases and J by 4 bases, leaving 19 bases between them. From germline, CDR1 is SGHTA and CDR2 FQGNSA. The CDR3 contains 15 residues. CDR3 sequence (DNA): TGTGCCAGCAGTATACTCACCAGGGATGGATACGAGCAGTACTTC. As protein: CASSILTRDGYEQYF.

On this clonotype itself: An end of the junction does not agree with germline; a read error may underlie this. This chain links TRBV6-2 or TRBV6-3 with TRBJ2-5, with 7 bases fitting TRBD2. Germline V CDR1 and CDR2: MNHEY, SVGEGT. The CDR3 consists of 14 residues. This CDR3 reads CASSTPGGRETQYF. CDR3 coding DNA: TGTGCCAGCAGTACCCCAGGAGGGAGGGAGACTCAGTACTTC.

This clonotype was counted ten times or more. The rearrangement links TRBV20-1 to TRBJ1-3; 9 bases fit TRBD1. The CDR3 contains 15 residues. Germline-derived CDR1 and CDR2 are DFQATT and SNEGSKA (reference sequence). With V trimmed by 3 bases and J by 0 bases, 3 bases remained unmatched. CDR3 residues: CSARRTGVSGNTIYF. CDR3 nucleotide sequence: TGCAGTGCTAGGCGGACAGGGGTCTCTGGAAACACCATATATTTT.

This clonotype was observed many times. The chain recombines TRBV15 with TRBJ1-6; no reliable D call. Trimming left V 3 bases short and J 10 bases short, with 10 bases between. Germline CDR1 is LNHNV and CDR2 is YYDKDF (reference sequence). The CDR3 length is 13 residues. The CDR3 loop reads CATSSPGQSPLHF. The CDR3 region has the DNA TGTGCCACCAGCAGCCCCGGCCAGTCACCCCTCCACTTT.

The genes are TRBV10-3 and TRBJ1-2; no clear D gene. CDR1 is ENHRY, CDR2 SYGVKD, per germline. The CDR3 length is 11 residues. The germline V and J ends were trimmed by 3 bases and 14 bases, with 13 bases remaining between them. DNA of the CDR3: TGTGCCATCAGTGACCCGGGTCCTTGTACCTTC. Its translation: CAISDPGPCTF.

This clonotype appeared many times. J is TRBJ1-1 and V is TRBV29-1; D gene uncertain. From germline, CDR1 is SQVTM and CDR2 ANQGSEA. V lost 6 bases to trimming and J lost 3 bases, with 14 bases between them. The CDR3 is 13 amino acids. The chain's CDR3 is CSVAPAWDTEAFF. The CDR3 DNA is TGCAGCGTCGCTCCCGCCTGGGACACTGAAGCTTTCTTT.

This clonotype was seen ten or more times. V gene TRBV7-2 combines with J gene TRBJ2-7; D is perhaps TRBD1 (7 bases). Germline CDR1 SGHTA, CDR2 FQGNSA. Trimming shortened V by 3 bases and J by 5 bases, and 20 bases separated the two germline ends. This CDR3 is 16 amino acids long. CDR3 in DNA: TGTGCCAGCAGCTTCCAGGGGGGATCGGTCTCGAACGAGCAGTACTTC. Its translation: CASSFQGGSVSNEQYF.

Note on this clonotype: Given a much more abundant clone one base away, this may be a read error. The chain uses TRBV30 and TRBJ2-7, with D possibly being TRBD2 (5 bases). Trimming removed 5 bases at V and 0 bases at J, with 23 bases between. The CDR3 consists of 17 residues. The germline CDR1 and CDR2 sequences are GTSNPN and SVGIG (reference sequence). The DNA of the CDR3 is TGTGCCTGGGGTGGAAGACCCTCCGGGATCAGCTCCTACGAGCAGTACTTC. Its protein is CAWGGRPSGISSYEQYF.

Many counts were recorded for this clonotype. The rearrangement uses TRBV6-1 and TRBJ1-2; no firm D call. V dropped 7 bases and J dropped 0 bases, with 9 bases sitting between them. CDR1 is MNHNS, CDR2 SASEGT, per germline. The CDR3 runs 13 residues. The CDR3 protein is CASTNWTNYGYTF. As DNA, the CDR3 is TGTGCCAGCACCAATTGGACTAACTATGGCTACACCTTC.

The chain uses TRBV11-2 and TRBJ2-5, with TRBD1 matching 11 bases. The V and J ends lost 5 bases and 4 bases, in that order; junction bases with no gene match: 3. The CDR3 runs to 14 residues. The germline CDR1 and CDR2 sequences are SGHAT and FQNNGV. CDR3 nucleotide sequence: TGTGCCAGCAGCCGGGGGACAGGGGGAGAGACCCAGTACTTC. Amino acids: CASSRGTGGETQYF.

The chain is built from TRBV2 and TRBJ2-5; D perhaps matches TRBD2 (7 bases). This CDR3 comprises 15 residues. Trimming removed 5 bases at V and 4 bases at J, with 17 bases between. Germline V CDR1 and CDR2: SNHLY, FYNNEI. As DNA, the CDR3 is TGTGCCAGCAGTCCACAGTTGAGGGGGGGAGAGACCCAGTACTTC. Amino acid sequence: CASSPQLRGGETQYF.

This clonotype has at least ten counts. V is TRBV5-1 and J is TRBJ2-5, with 9 bases matching TRBD1. Germline CDR1 reads SGHRS; CDR2 reads YFSETQ. The CDR3 is 15 residues long. The trim removed 4 bases at V and 5 bases at J, leaving 9 bases unmatched. The CDR3 nucleotides read TGCGCCAGCAGCAGGGGACAGGGCTTGCCGGAGACCCAGTACTTC. Amino acids: CASSRGQGLPETQYF. Variable domain in full (rest from reference TRBV5-1 and TRBJ2-5): KAGVTQTPRYLIKTRGQQVTLSCSPISGHRSVSWYQQTPGQGLQFLFEYFSETQRNKGNFPGRFSGRQFSNSRSEMNVSTLELGDSALYLCASSRGQGLPETQYFGPGTRLLVL.

This clonotype has ten or more counts. The V call is TRBV3-1, the J call TRBJ1-1; no clear D gene. Germline V CDR1 and CDR2: LGHDT, YNNKEL (reference sequence). V lost 1 base to trimming and J lost 1 base, with 7 bases between them. The CDR3 consists of 14 residues. The DNA for the CDR3 is TGTGCCAGCAGCCAAGGAAGGGAGAACACTGAAGCTTTCTTT. This encodes CASSQGRENTEAFF.

This clonotype was counted many times. V and J are TRBV6-1 and TRBJ1-3; unclear D gene. Looked up from germline, CDR1 is MNHNS and CDR2 is SASEGT. V was clipped by 4 bases and J by 0 bases, with 16 bases between them. This CDR3 is 17 amino acids long. CDR3 residues: CASSAKTRTYSGNTIYF. As DNA, the CDR3 is TGTGCCAGCAGTGCGAAGACCCGGACTTACTCTGGAAACACCATATATTTT.

Many counts were recorded for this clonotype. This sequence joins TRBV6-5 and TRBJ1-5, with D tentatively TRBD1 (5 bases). This CDR3 spans 13 amino acids. Trimming cost V 4 bases and J 5 bases, with 9 bases left between them. Germline values: CDR1 MNHEY, CDR2 SVGAGI. The CDR3 is CASSWGSHQPQHF. Written as DNA, the CDR3 is TGTGCCAGCAGTTGGGGCAGCCATCAGCCCCAGCATTTT.

Only a few counts were recorded for this clonotype. This may stem from a read error, because a much larger clone lies one nucleotide away. V usage is TRBV19 and J usage is TRBJ1-1; perhaps TRBD1 as D (5 bases). The CDR3 is 13 residues long. Looked up from germline, CDR1 is LNHDA and CDR2 is SQIVND (reference sequence). The CDR3 region is CAGSSRERTEAFF. CDR3 DNA sequence: TGTGCCGGTAGTTCCAGGGAGCGGACTGAAGCTTTCTTT.

The sample holds many counts of this clonotype. This chain connects TRBV29-1 to TRBJ2-7; D is perhaps TRBD2 (6 bases). The V gene's germline CDR1 is SQVTM and CDR2 ANQGSEA. The CDR3 consists of 13 residues. Trimming left V 4 bases short and J 4 bases short, with 14 bases between. The CDR3 nucleotides read TGCAGCGTTGTTTCTGCGGGAACGTACGAGCAGTACTTC. Translated, it gives CSVVSAGTYEQYF.

This clonotype came up many times. The rearrangement joins TRBV11-2 to TRBJ2-7; D not resolved. The germline V and J ends were trimmed by 7 bases and 6 bases, with 16 bases remaining between them. The CDR3 is 13 amino acids. CDR1 is SGHAT and CDR2 is FQNNGV in the germline V gene. CDR3 nucleotides: TGTGCCAGCACCCTTGGTGGTAAGGCCGAGCAGTACTTC. This encodes CASTLGGKAEQYF. Using reference TRBV11-2 and TRBJ2-7 for the parts outside the CDR3, the full variable domain is EAGVAQSPRYKIIEKRQSVAFWCNPISGHATLYWYQQILGQGPKLLIQFQNNGVVDDSQLPKDRFSAERLKGVDSTLKIQPAKLEDSAVYLCASTLGGKAEQYFGPGTRLTVT.

This clonotype was seen at least ten times. This rearrangement joins TRBV6-1 to TRBJ1-1, with D uncertain. The CDR3 is made up of 16 amino acids. Germline assignment: CDR1 MNHNS and CDR2 SASEGT. Trimming took off 7 bases at V and 1 base at J, with 19 bases between the two ends. The CDR3 spells CASTWGWGVGNTEAFF. CDR3 sequence (DNA): TGTGCCAGCACGTGGGGATGGGGAGTGGGGAACACTGAAGCTTTCTTT.

This clonotype occurred many times. The chain employs TRBV4-1 and TRBJ1-2; possible D gene TRBD1, 5 bases. In germline, CDR1 is MGHRA, CDR2 YSYEKL. CDR3 length: 15 amino acids. V was clipped by 6 bases and J by 4 bases, with 18 bases between them. The DNA for the CDR3 is TGCGCCAGCAGTCAGAAGCCGGGACCGGCCTATGGCTACACCTTC. It encodes CASSQKPGPAYGYTF.

This clonotype was seen ten or more times. The chain couples TRBV20-1 to TRBJ1-2; 11 bases fit TRBD1. Germline CDR1 and CDR2: DFQATT and SNEGSKA (reference sequence). With 6 bases clipped from V and 6 bases from J, the junction kept 9 bases outside the gene matches. The CDR3 is 14 amino acids. DNA of the CDR3: TGCAGTGCCGATTCCGGGACAGGGGGGGATGGCTACACCTTC. It is translated as CSADSGTGGDGYTF.

There are many counts of this clonotype. This sequence joins TRBV7-8 and TRBJ2-5; 7 nucleotides agree with TRBD1. J gave up 4 bases and V 9 bases, and 11 bases lay outside the gene matches. Germline CDR1 SGHVS, CDR2 FQNEAQ. The CDR3 runs to 14 residues. The CDR3 spells CASIHDRVRETQYF. The CDR3 region has the DNA TGTGCCAGTATTCACGACAGGGTCCGAGAGACCCAGTACTTC.